This T cell receptor (beta chain) was profiled in a study of TET2 disruption in CD19-targeted CAR T cells (dated by TCRdb to between 2017 and 2018). With respect to the entire study: No additional inclusion criteria were applied, and the number of samples was determined by the original clinical trial design and by sample availability. General study outcomes and caveats: The conclusions drawn about the patient's CAR T cells were based on extensive analysis of just one subject.

Here V drops 6 bases and J drops 4 bases, and the junction holds 1 base not matched to any gene. From its cysteine to its phenylalanine, the CDR3 spans 13 amino acids. The DNA shown is the part of the CDR3 that was read: 30 bases, in frame from base 1. The germline V gene encodes CDR1 SGHRS and CDR2 YFSETQ. The treatment or condition label, as the study defines it: autologous CTL019 cells: CD19 CAR with 4-1BB and CD3 zeta domains. The CD19 CAR incorporated TCR zeta and 4-1BB costimulatory signaling domains. T cells for CTL019 manufacturing were collected from peripheral blood by leukapheresis. The DNeasy Blood and Tissue Kit was used to extract genomic DNA from pre-infusion T cells, peripheral blood, or sorted post-infusion T cells. To note about this clone: Its antigen remains undetermined. The read ends 3 residues before the CDR3 terminus; that terminus is restored from the germline J gene.

TCR beta chain deep sequencing was performed with the immunoSEQ assay. Turning to the authors' computational methods: Only productive TCR beta rearrangements were used to calculate clonotype frequencies. Sourced from immuneACCESS, this table was stored by TCRdb with only in-frame sequences that have V and J called. A share of the clones is absent; for the studies checked, an unresolved V gene accounts for under half, and the remainder has no known explanation. V, J and clone size reflect that table, while D and trimming were determined from the DNA. The sample's clone listing holds 25,000 to 30,000 clones. 1.5% to 2% of the sample is held by the ten biggest clonotypes.

The receptor chain draws on TRBV5-1 and TRBJ2-3, with 11 bases matching TRBD1. This TCR came from a man in his 70s with chronic lymphocytic leukemia. Sample: CD8- CAR+ T cells sorted from cultured blood T cells, taken for CD19 CAR T cell therapy. Read against the paper, the sample's cell subset or site label means: CD8-negative CAR-positive T cells from the infusion product. The CDR3: CASKGQGADTQYF. The DNA read from the CDR3 is TGCGCCAGCAAGGGACAGGGGGCAGATACG.